These 2 T cell receptor beta chains were sequenced from one sample in a study of blood T cell repertoires in COVID-19. The method was immunoSEQ multiplex PCR; TCRdb's version includes in-frame clones alone and lacks a portion of them. The sample carries 200,000 to 250,000 clones, about 80% recorded once. The specimen was PBMCs or T cells enriched from blood (not recorded which). These receptors came from a man aged 55 to 70 who had recovered from COVID-19.

This chain joins TRBV10-3 and TRBJ1-1; TRBD1 is a possible D gene (5 bases). Germline assignment: CDR1 ENHRY and CDR2 SYGVKD. This CDR3 is built from 14 residues. Trimming removed 0 bases from V and 5 bases from J, with 10 bases in between. CDR3 residues: CAISESGGWTEAFF. The DNA of the CDR3 is TGTGCCATCAGTGAGTCGGGGGGGTGGACTGAAGCTTTCTTT.

J is TRBJ2-7 and V is TRBV3-1 (or the pseudogene TRBV3-2); TRBD1 aligns across 7 bases. The J segment lost 0 bases and the V segment lost 2 bases, leaving 4 bases of the junction unmatched. In germline, CDR1 is LGHDT, CDR2 YNNKEL (reference sequence). This CDR3 is 15 amino acids long. The CDR3 bases are TGTGCCAGCAGCCAATTTGGGGACAGCTCCTACGAGCAGTACTTC. It yields the protein CASSQFGDSSYEQYF.